These 8 T cell receptor beta chains share one sample of origin, sequenced in a study of cytomegalovirus exposure and HLA in healthy donors. The study ran its PCR with 60 Vbeta and 13 Jbeta primers. The method was immunoSEQ multiplex PCR; TCRdb's version includes in-frame clones alone and lacks a portion of them. Of 150,000 to 200,000 clones listed, about 65% are singletons. The sequenced sample consisted of PBMCs. Every receptor here comes from a girl aged 10-17 years in good health and CMV-seronegative.

The rearrangement uses TRBV6-1 and TRBJ1-4; no reliable D call. CDR3 length: 14 residues. V lost 5 bases, J lost 0 bases, and 7 bases lay in between. Germline V gene sequence: CDR1 MNHNS, CDR2 SASEGT. CDR3 loop: CASSSGPTNEKLFF. CDR3 nucleotide sequence: TGTGCCAGCAGTTCAGGTCCAACTAATGAAAAACTGTTTTTT.

CDR3 residues: CASSVGADQPQHF. The CDR3 DNA sequence: TGTGCCAGCAGCGTAGGGGCTGATCAGCCCCAGCATTTT. The J gene is TRBJ1-5, the V gene TRBV9; no clear D. The germline V gene encodes CDR1 SGDLS and CDR2 YYNGEE. V lost 0 bases to trimming and J lost 5 bases, with 6 bases between them. This CDR3 is 13 amino acids long.

The rearrangement joins TRBV29-1 to TRBJ2-5; tentative D call: TRBD1 (7 bases). The CDR3 has 13 residues. V was pared by 6 bases and J by 4 bases, with 15 bases between. Germline CDR1 is SQVTM and CDR2 is ANQGSEA. In DNA, the CDR3 is TGCAGCGTCGACGCGGGACAGCTAGAGACCCAGTACTTC. Translating gives CSVDAGQLETQYF. The full variable domain, with the rest looked up from reference TRBV29-1 and TRBJ2-5, is SAVISQKPSRDICQRGTSLTIQCQVDSQVTMMFWYRQQPGQSLTLIATANQGSEATYESGFVIDKFPISRPNLTFSTLTVSNMSPEDSSIYLCSVDAGQLETQYFGPGTRLLVL.

This clone was detected a few times. This chain joins TRBV4-2 and TRBJ1-1; D possibly corresponds to TRBD1 (5 bases). Trimming shortened V by 4 bases and J by 4 bases, and 16 bases separated the two germline ends. The CDR3 has 15 amino acids. Germline assignment: CDR1 LGHNA and CDR2 YNFKEQ. Written as DNA, the CDR3 is TGTGCCAGCAGCCCGGACCTACAAGGGGTCACTGAAGCTTTCTTT. Translating it yields CASSPDLQGVTEAFF.

The chain is built from TRBV30 and TRBJ2-7; TRBD2 matches at 11 bases. J lost 7 bases, V lost 2 bases, and 7 bases had no gene match. Per germline, CDR1 GTSNPN and CDR2 SVGIG (reference sequence). The CDR3 sequence is 14 residues long. The CDR3 sequence is CAWSRLTSGGEQYF. The CDR3 coding sequence is TGTGCCTGGAGTAGACTCACTAGCGGGGGAGAGCAGTACTTC.

The V gene is TRBV10-1, the J gene TRBJ2-3; 8 bases map to TRBD2. V gave up 2 bases and J gave up 0 bases; unmatched junction bases: 13. Germline assignment: CDR1 WNHNN and CDR2 SYGVQD (reference sequence). This CDR3 is built from 19 residues. The DNA of the CDR3 is TGCGCCAGCAGTGAGAATACTAGCGGAGCTACGCTTAGCACAGATACGCAGTATTTT. Translating it yields CASSENTSGATLSTDTQYF.

V is TRBV7-9 and J is TRBJ1-4; perhaps TRBD1 as D (5 bases). Germline CDR1 is SEHNR and CDR2 is FQNEAQ (reference sequence). CDR3 length: 13 residues. Trimming shortened V by 4 bases and J by 8 bases, and 11 bases separated the two germline ends. The CDR3, as DNA: TGTGCCAGCAGCTCTGACTGGGGCGAAAAACTGTTTTTT. This translates into CASSSDWGEKLFF.

This clone was observed a handful of times. This sequence joins TRBV29-1 and TRBJ2-5; D is perhaps TRBD1 (5 bases). CDR3 length: 13 amino acids. Germline assignment: CDR1 SQVTM and CDR2 ANQGSEA. V lost 5 bases and J lost 3, with 13 bases in between. In DNA form, the CDR3 reads TGCAGCGTTATTCAGACGGACAAAGAGACCCAGTACTTC. Its protein product is CSVIQTDKETQYF.